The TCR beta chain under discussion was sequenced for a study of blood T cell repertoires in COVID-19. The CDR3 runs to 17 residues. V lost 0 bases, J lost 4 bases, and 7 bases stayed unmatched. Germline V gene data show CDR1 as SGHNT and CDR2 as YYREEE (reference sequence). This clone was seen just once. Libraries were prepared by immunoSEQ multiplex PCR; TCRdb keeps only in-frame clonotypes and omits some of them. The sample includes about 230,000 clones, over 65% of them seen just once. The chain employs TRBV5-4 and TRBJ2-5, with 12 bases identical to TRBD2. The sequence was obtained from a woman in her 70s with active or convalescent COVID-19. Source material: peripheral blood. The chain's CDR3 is CASSLGLAGEVVETQYF. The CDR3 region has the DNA TGTGCCAGCAGCTTGGGACTAGCGGGAGAAGTGGTAGAGACCCAGTACTTC. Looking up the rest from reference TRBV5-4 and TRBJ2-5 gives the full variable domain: ETGVTQSPTHLIKTRGQQVTLRCSSQSGHNTVSWYQQALGQGPQFIFQYYREEENGRGNFPPRFSGLQFPNYSSELNVNALELDDSALYLCASSLGLAGEVVETQYFGPGTRLLVL.